These 29 T cell receptor beta chains share one sample of origin, sequenced in a study of neurological immune-mediated disorders. One entry per CDR3 protein results from TCRdb running MiXCR on the 5' RACE reads. Found here are about 54,000 distinct CDR3 sequences, 3.5% to 4% of them singletons; the top ten hold roughly 2%. Sequencing used CD4+ T cells from blood. Receptors were obtained from a woman in her thirties or forties with multiple sclerosis.

This clonotype was counted at least ten times. This sequence joins TRBV11-1 and TRBJ2-7; TRBD1 matches 8 bases. Germline trimming cut 3 bases from V and 3 bases from J; bases unmatched to any gene: 4. Germline V gene lookup returns CDR1 SGHAT and CDR2 FQDESV (reference sequence). This CDR3 has 14 amino acids. This CDR3 is CASSLDRVGYEQYF. The DNA for the CDR3 is TGTGCCAGCAGCTTGGACAGGGTTGGCTACGAGCAGTACTTC.

This clonotype was seen ten or more times. The CDR3 loop reads CASSLGDRFNEQYF. The CDR3 DNA reads as TGCGCCAGCAGCTTGGGGGACCGATTTAACGAGCAGTACTTC. The rearrangement links TRBV5-1 to TRBJ2-7; either TRBD1 or TRBD2 may supply D (5 bases each). V was shortened by 0 bases and J by 5 bases, with 12 bases between the two germline ends. Germline V gives CDR1 SGHRS, CDR2 YFSETQ. The CDR3 covers 14 residues.

This clonotype appeared many times. V usage is TRBV20-1 and J usage is TRBJ2-2; tentatively, D is TRBD1 (6 bases). Germline CDR1 reads DFQATT; CDR2 reads SNEGSKA (reference sequence). V lost 3 bases and J 7 bases, leaving 15 bases between the germline ends. The CDR3 contains 14 residues. CDR3 nucleotides: TGCAGTGCTAGTAGGCAGGGGAACCGCGGGGAGCTGTTTTTT. Amino acid sequence: CSASRQGNRGELFF.

The table lists this clonotype with many counts. J is TRBJ1-2 and V is TRBV5-1; 7 nucleotides match TRBD1. Germline CDR1 is SGHRS and CDR2 is YFSETQ. The CDR3 totals 16 residues. Trimming cost V 2 bases and J 7 bases; bases outside gene matches: 14. CDR3 protein: CASSFYGTALDGGYTF. The CDR3 coding sequence is TGCGCCAGCAGCTTCTACGGGACAGCTTTAGATGGTGGCTACACCTTC.

This clonotype occurred once. This chain connects TRBV29-1 to TRBJ2-1; TRBD1 agrees at 8 bases. Looked up from germline, CDR1 is SQVTM and CDR2 is ANQGSEA. Trimming cost V 7 bases and J 8 bases; bases outside gene matches: 19. The CDR3 contains 16 residues. The CDR3 nucleotides read TGCAGCGCCTCGGGACTCCAGGGGGCCGCCATTGATGAGCAGTTCTTC. Translated, it gives CSASGLQGAAIDEQFF.

The rearrangement joins TRBV12-3 or TRBV12-4 to TRBJ1-1; D not certain. This CDR3 spans 14 amino acids. Trimming took 2 bases from V and 4 from J, leaving 11 bases between them. CDR3 coding DNA: TGTGCCAGCAGTTTATGGGGAATGGGCACTGAAGCTTTCTTT. This translates into CASSLWGMGTEAFF.

This clonotype was found many times. The rearrangement joins TRBV3-1 to TRBJ1-1, with 7 bases matching TRBD1. CDR1 is LGHDT, CDR2 YNNKEL, per germline (reference sequence). The length of the CDR3 is 14 residues. With 6 bases clipped from V and 4 bases from J, the junction kept 8 bases outside the gene matches. The CDR3 DNA reads TGTGCCAGCAGGCTGGGGACAGTCGGCACTGAAGCTTTCTTT. Encoded protein: CASRLGTVGTEAFF.

This clonotype was counted at least ten times. The J gene is TRBJ2-1, the V gene TRBV10-1, with 14 bases lining up with TRBD2. Germline V lookup: CDR1 WNHNN, CDR2 SYGVQD (reference sequence). The CDR3 totals 16 residues. Trimming at V came to 6 bases and at J to 5 bases, leaving 6 bases not matched to a gene. As DNA, the CDR3 is TGCGCCAGCAGCGGAGGACTAGCGGGGGGCCACAATGAGCAGTTCTTC. Translating it yields CASSGGLAGGHNEQFF.

This clonotype was picked up many times. This chain connects TRBV7-2 to TRBJ1-6; D is ambiguous. This CDR3 contains 17 residues. Germline V CDR1 and CDR2: SGHTA, FQGNSA. Trimming took off 3 bases at V and 7 bases at J, with 19 bases between the two ends. Written as DNA, the CDR3 is TGTGCCAGCAGCTTCCGGGGTGGACCGGGCGCCAATTCACCCCTCCACTTT. It specifies CASSFRGGPGANSPLHF. Full variable domain (rest looked up from reference TRBV7-2 and TRBJ1-6): GAGVSQSPSNKVTEKGKDVELRCDPISGHTALYWYRQSLGQGLEFLIYFQGNSAPDKSGLPSDRFSAERTGGSVSTLTIQRTQQEDSAVYLCASSFRGGPGANSPLHFGNGTRLTVT.

In this sample, this clonotype turned up many times. V is TRBV15 and J is TRBJ1-1; TRBD1 might be the D (5 bases). V was clipped by 3 bases and J by 0 bases, with 11 bases between them. This CDR3 is 15 amino acids long. The germline CDR1 and CDR2 sequences are LNHNV and YYDKDF (reference sequence). Written as DNA, the CDR3 is TGTGCCACCAGCAGCAGGGTCTACATGAACACTGAAGCTTTCTTT. Translation: CATSSRVYMNTEAFF.

The V gene is TRBV12-5, the J gene TRBJ1-2; D is unresolved. Germline V CDR1 and CDR2: LGHNT, FRNRAP. This CDR3 is 10 amino acids long. Trimming pared 6 bases from V and 3 bases from J, leaving 2 bases between. This CDR3 reads CASGDYGYTF. CDR3 bases: TGTGCTAGTGGGGACTATGGCTACACCTTC.

The table lists this clonotype with many counts. The V call is TRBV5-6, the J call TRBJ1-4; D not resolved. The CDR3 loop spans 16 amino acids. With 0 bases removed from V and 0 bases from J, the gap between germline ends came to 9 bases. Looked up from germline, CDR1 is SGHDT and CDR2 is YYEEEE. CDR3 sequence (DNA): TGTGCCAGCAGCTTGGGTATCACAGCAACTAATGAAAAACTGTTTTTT. It codes for CASSLGITATNEKLFF.

Many counts were recorded for this clonotype. This CDR3 reads CASSSAVGYGYTF. CDR3 nucleotides: TGTGCCAGCAGTTCAGCAGTCGGCTATGGCTACACCTTC. This sequence joins TRBV6-5 and TRBJ1-2, with D hard to call. The CDR3 consists of 13 residues. Germline V CDR1 and CDR2: MNHEY, SVGAGI. Between the trimmed V and J ends, which lost 4 bases and 4 bases, there was a span of 10 bases.

This clonotype was recorded at least ten times. The chain recombines TRBV6-6 with TRBJ2-6, with D unclear. Germline V lookup: CDR1 MNHNY, CDR2 SVGAGI (reference sequence). V was clipped by 4 bases and J by 0 bases, with 7 bases between them. The CDR3 sequence is 15 residues long. The CDR3 protein is CASSFRGSGANVLTF. The CDR3 DNA sequence: TGTGCCAGCAGTTTTAGAGGCTCTGGGGCCAACGTCCTGACTTTC.

This clonotype appeared many times. This chain uses TRBV5-5 with TRBJ1-1; no firm D call. The CDR3 length is 13 residues. The germline V gene encodes CDR1 SGHKS and CDR2 YYEKEE (reference sequence). Deletions cut 6 bases from V and 1 base from J, with 10 bases between. The CDR3 loop is CASTRQENTEAFF. The CDR3 DNA is TGTGCCAGCACCCGACAAGAGAACACTGAAGCTTTCTTT.

The table lists this clonotype with many counts. The chain couples TRBV10-3 to TRBJ2-7; TRBD2 matches 10 bases. The germline V gene encodes CDR1 ENHRY and CDR2 SYGVKD. Germline trimming cut 2 bases from V and 6 bases from J; bases unmatched to any gene: 7. The CDR3 totals 15 residues. CDR3: CAISEPVAGGPEQYF. In DNA, the CDR3 is TGTGCCATCAGTGAGCCAGTAGCGGGGGGCCCCGAGCAGTACTTC.

The sample holds a few counts of this clonotype. The V call is TRBV5-1, the J call TRBJ2-2, with D possibly being TRBD1 (7 bases). CDR3 length equals 15 residues. The V gene's germline CDR1 is SGHRS and CDR2 YFSETQ. V lost 3 bases and J 4 bases, leaving 13 bases between the germline ends. This CDR3 is CASSSRQGGTGELFF. CDR3 nucleotides: TGCGCCAGCAGCTCCCGACAGGGAGGCACCGGGGAGCTGTTTTTT.

This clonotype appeared many times. The chain joins TRBV6-5 to TRBJ1-1; no firm D call. The CDR3 covers 14 residues. V was cut by 2 bases and J by 4 bases, with 11 bases left in between. The germline CDR1 and CDR2 sequences are MNHEY and SVGAGI. CDR3 in amino acids: CASSYGGVGTEAFF. The CDR3 bases are TGTGCCAGCAGTTACGGTGGGGTTGGCACTGAAGCTTTCTTT.

There are a few counts of this clonotype. The chain couples TRBV5-1 to TRBJ2-7; TRBD1 matches at 7 bases. The CDR3 totals 14 residues. Germline trimming cut 3 bases from V and 6 bases from J; bases unmatched to any gene: 9. In germline, CDR1 is SGHRS, CDR2 YFSETQ. CDR3 sequence (DNA): TGCGCCAGCAGCTCAACAGGGGCGTCAATCGAGCAGTACTTC. Translation: CASSSTGASIEQYF.

This clonotype was seen ten or more times. J is TRBJ1-2 and V is TRBV7-2; 9 bases line up with TRBD1. Germline V lookup: CDR1 SGHTA, CDR2 FQGNSA. V lost 3 bases to trimming and J lost 5 bases; unmatched junction nucleotides: 4. The CDR3 extends over 14 amino acids. The CDR3 DNA reads as TGTGCCAGCAGCTTCTCCGGGACAGGGTATGGCTACACCTTC. Protein product: CASSFSGTGYGYTF.

This clonotype has a count of ten or more. The chain carries TRBV20-1 and TRBJ1-2; no definite D call. CDR3 size: 14 residues. The V end was cut by 6 bases, the J end by 8 bases, with 22 bases between. Germline V gene data show CDR1 as DFQATT and CDR2 as SNEGSKA (reference sequence). As DNA, the CDR3 is TGCAGTGCCGGTTTAACTCGGGTCGTGGAAGGCTACACCTTC. Translating it yields CSAGLTRVVEGYTF.

There are many counts of this clonotype. V and J are TRBV18 and TRBJ2-7; 7 bases are shared with TRBD1. V gave up 6 bases and J gave up 6 bases; unmatched junction bases: 5. Germline V lookup: CDR1 KGHSH, CDR2 LQKENI. The CDR3 has 12 amino acids. CDR3 DNA sequence: TGTGCCAGCTCGCCCACAGGGGTCGAGCAGTACTTC. Its protein product is CASSPTGVEQYF.

This clonotype was seen many times. CDR3 sequence: CASSYHATYEQYF. The CDR3 DNA reads TGTGCCAGCAGTTATCACGCGACCTACGAGCAGTACTTC. The chain links TRBV12-3 or TRBV12-4 to TRBJ2-7, with D unresolved. Trimming pared 4 bases from V and 2 bases from J, leaving 9 bases between. The CDR3 runs 13 residues.

This clonotype was seen many times. The chain links TRBV20-1 to TRBJ2-7; 10 nucleotides align to TRBD2. CDR1 is DFQATT and CDR2 is SNEGSKA in the germline V gene (reference sequence). V gave up 3 bases and J gave up 6 bases; unmatched junction bases: 11. The CDR3 is 15 residues long. CDR3 sequence: CSARGSSGGRAEQYF. For the CDR3, the DNA is TGCAGTGCTAGGGGTTCTAGCGGGGGACGGGCCGAGCAGTACTTC.

This clonotype was found a few times. V usage is TRBV5-1 and J usage is TRBJ2-4, with TRBD1 identical over 7 bases. Germline CDR1 is SGHRS and CDR2 is YFSETQ. The length of the CDR3 is 15 residues. The ends lost 4 bases at V and 6 bases at J; junction bases unmatched: 10. The CDR3 protein is CASSPRQGWTNIQYF. CDR3 in DNA: TGCGCCAGCAGCCCACGACAGGGCTGGACAAACATTCAGTACTTC.

This clonotype has a count of ten or more. The chain links TRBV9 to TRBJ2-2; perhaps D is TRBD1 or TRBD2 (6 bases each). Trimming took off 0 bases at V and 3 bases at J, with 12 bases between the two ends. The CDR3 has 16 residues. Looked up from germline, CDR1 is SGDLS and CDR2 is YYNGEE. CDR3 nucleotide sequence: TGTGCCAGCAGCGTAGAAGGGGGGTTGGACACCGGGGAGCTGTTTTTT. This translates into CASSVEGGLDTGELFF.

This clonotype came up many times. The chain's CDR3 is CASSPGQGVEPQHF. Here the CDR3 DNA reads TGTGCCAGCAGCCCAGGACAGGGAGTGGAGCCCCAGCATTTT. This chain uses TRBV7-9 with TRBJ1-5; 8 bases align to TRBD1. CDR1 and CDR2 from the germline V gene are SEHNR and FQNEAQ (reference sequence). Trimming removed 5 bases from V and 8 bases from J; junction bases left unmatched: 8. There are 14 residues in the CDR3.

This clonotype was seen many times. V is TRBV5-1 and J is TRBJ1-1, with a weak D call TRBD1 (6 bases). The length of the CDR3 is 14 residues. Trimming shortened V by 0 bases and J by 4 bases, and 10 bases separated the two germline ends. Germline-derived CDR1 and CDR2 are SGHRS and YFSETQ. The DNA for the CDR3 is TGCGCCAGCAGCTTGGGAGGAGGGGGCACTGAAGCTTTCTTT. It translates to CASSLGGGGTEAFF.

The V and J genes are TRBV20-1 and TRBJ2-1; D not resolved. The CDR3 has 11 residues. The V gene's germline CDR1 is DFQATT and CDR2 SNEGSKA (reference sequence). Between the trimmed V and J ends, which lost 3 bases and 7 bases, there was a span of 7 bases. The CDR3 reads CSASQTNEQFF. The CDR3 DNA reads TGCAGTGCTAGTCAAACAAATGAGCAGTTCTTC.